The 28 T cell receptor beta chains below were found in one sample sequenced in a study of a mutant IDH1 vaccine in newly diagnosed glioma. Sequencing was performed with immunoSEQ multiplex PCR; in TCRdb, only in-frame clones are kept and a portion is missing. The table shows 100,000 to 150,000 clones, with roughly 78% occurring only once. Time point: week 11, during vaccination. Every single dose of the vaccine, 300 ug of mutant IDH1 20-mer peptide, came with topical imiquimod. Their target antigens are unknown. The sample was PBMCs, taken from a glioma patient whose treatment included an IDH1 peptide vaccine. Receptors originate from a man aged 35 to 55 with glioma.

This clone was picked up a small number of times. The rearrangement uses TRBV5-6 and TRBJ2-2; D is possibly TRBD2 (5 bases). Looked up from germline, CDR1 is SGHDT and CDR2 is YYEEEE. This CDR3 has 14 residues. Trimming removed 8 bases at V and 1 base at J, with 12 bases between. The CDR3 loop reads CASAGNLNTGELFF. For the CDR3, the DNA is TGTGCCAGTGCGGGCAATTTGAACACCGGGGAGCTGTTTTTT.

The chain has TRBV11-2 and TRBJ2-7, with D possibly TRBD2 on 6 matching bases. Trimming cost V 3 bases and J 10 bases, with 13 bases left between them. The CDR3 is made up of 12 amino acids. Looked up from germline, CDR1 is SGHAT and CDR2 is FQNNGV. The CDR3 region has the DNA TGTGCCAGCAGCTTCGGGACTCCGGACCAGTACTTC. Amino acids: CASSFGTPDQYF.

The chain couples TRBV19 to TRBJ2-7; 7 bases map to TRBD1. Losses at the gene ends were 0 bases for V and 2 bases for J; bases not matched to a gene: 7. Per germline, CDR1 LNHDA and CDR2 SQIVND (reference sequence). The CDR3 contains 16 residues. Here the CDR3 reads CASSIDSRQGAYEQYF. In DNA, the CDR3 is TGTGCCAGTAGTATAGATTCACGGCAGGGGGCCTACGAGCAGTACTTC.

The V gene is TRBV4-3, the J gene TRBJ2-2; D may be TRBD2 (6 bases). The V end was cut by 0 bases, the J end by 7 bases, with 12 bases between. The CDR3 covers 15 residues. Per the germline V gene, CDR1 is LGHNA and CDR2 is YSLEER. CDR3 region: CASSQDLLAVGELFF. Here the CDR3 DNA reads TGCGCCAGCAGCCAAGATCTACTAGCTGTCGGGGAGCTGTTTTTT.

This chain links TRBV21-1 with TRBJ2-7; the D call of TRBD2 is as the table states it, not checked on the DNA. TRBV21-1 is given as a pseudogene. This CDR3 contains 16 residues. The CDR3 nucleotides read TGTGCCAGCAGCGGTGGGGCTAGCGGGGGGGCCCACGAGCAGTACTTC. Protein product: CASSGGASGGAHEQYF.

J is TRBJ1-1 and V is TRBV5-1, with D perhaps matching TRBD1 (6 bases). The CDR3 is 14 amino acids. Germline CDR1 reads SGHRS; CDR2 reads YFSETQ. Trimming pared 0 bases from V and 0 bases from J, leaving 6 bases between. The CDR3 nucleotides read TGCGCCAGCAGCTTGGGACAGGTGAACACTGAAGCTTTCTTT. This sequence encodes CASSLGQVNTEAFF.

The chain couples TRBV27 to TRBJ1-4; D call uncertain. CDR3 length: 14 amino acids. The V end was cut by 2 bases, the J end by 4 bases, with 8 bases between. Per germline, CDR1 MNHEY and CDR2 SMNVEV (reference sequence). The CDR3 here is CASSLHSLNEKLFF. Written as DNA, the CDR3 is TGTGCCAGCAGTTTACACAGCCTTAATGAAAAACTGTTTTTT.

This clone was detected only a few times. The chain recombines TRBV30 with TRBJ1-2; no definite D call. The CDR3 spans 13 residues. The germline CDR1 and CDR2 sequences are GTSNPN and SVGIG (reference sequence). V lost 2 bases and J lost 2, with 9 bases in between. CDR3 in DNA: TGTGCCTGGAGTCCCCCGACGAACTATGGCTACACCTTC. Amino acids: CAWSPPTNYGYTF.

This chain joins TRBV9 and TRBJ2-5, with 7 bases fitting TRBD2. Losses at the gene ends were 4 bases for V and 1 base for J; bases not matched to a gene: 10. The germline V gene encodes CDR1 SGDLS and CDR2 YYNGEE. The CDR3 runs 16 residues. The CDR3 sequence is CASSPRDSSGQETQYF. The CDR3, as DNA: TGTGCCAGCAGCCCCAGGGACTCTAGCGGCCAAGAGACCCAGTACTTC.

This chain uses TRBV21-1 with TRBJ1-6. TRBV21-1 is an annotated pseudogene. The CDR3 is made up of 15 amino acids. The chain's CDR3 is CASSGGKQEDSPLHF. CDR3 nucleotides: TGTGCCAGTAGTGGGGGGAAACAGGAAGATTCACCCCTCCACTTT.

The chain employs TRBV2 and TRBJ2-3; the D is unclear. The CDR3 has 14 amino acids. With 4 bases removed from V and 3 bases from J, the gap between germline ends came to 11 bases. The V gene's germline CDR1 is SNHLY and CDR2 FYNNEI. The CDR3 nucleotides read TGTGCCAGCAGTGCTAGGTTTTTTACAGATACGCAGTATTTT. It encodes CASSARFFTDTQYF.

The V call is TRBV18, the J call TRBJ1-6; the D gene is possibly TRBD1 (6 bases). V lost 0 bases and J 7 bases, leaving 13 bases between the germline ends. The CDR3 is 16 amino acids. Germline V CDR1 and CDR2: KGHSH, LQKENI. CDR3 in DNA: TGTGCCAGCTCACCACCGGGGGCGCAGCTAAATTCACCCCTCCACTTT. Translation: CASSPPGAQLNSPLHF.

The V and J genes are TRBV27 and TRBJ2-7; 10 bases match TRBD1. The CDR3 runs to 14 residues. After removal of 2 bases from V and 3 bases from J, the junction contained 1 base not matched to a gene. Germline lookup yields CDR1 MNHEY and CDR2 SMNVEV (reference sequence). CDR3: CASSLRDRGYEQYF. The DNA of the CDR3 is TGTGCCAGCAGTTTAAGGGACAGGGGCTACGAGCAGTACTTC.

The chain combines TRBV25-1 with TRBJ2-5; unclear D gene. The ends were cut back, 2 bases at V and 4 bases at J, with 17 bases in the middle. The V gene's germline CDR1 is MGHDK and CDR2 SYGVNS. The CDR3 is 16 amino acids. As DNA, the CDR3 is TGTGCCAGCAGTGAACAACAGAGAATTTTAGGAGAGACCCAGTACTTC. This sequence encodes CASSEQQRILGETQYF.

The chain recombines TRBV11-3 with TRBJ1-2; TRBD1 might be the D (5 bases). Trimming took 7 bases from V and 8 from J, leaving 23 bases between them. Germline lookup yields CDR1 SGHNT and CDR2 YENEEA. The CDR3 runs 15 residues. The CDR3 DNA is TGTGCCAGCACCCTAGGGACTCGCCCCCACGCGGGCTACACCTTC. It is translated as CASTLGTRPHAGYTF.

This sequence joins TRBV27 and TRBJ1-1; D possibly corresponds to TRBD1 (6 bases). The CDR3 length is 13 residues. Between the trimmed V and J ends, which lost 3 bases and 3 bases, there was a span of 8 bases. CDR1 is MNHEY, CDR2 SMNVEV, per germline (reference sequence). CDR3 sequence reads: CASSFQGHTEAFF. Here the CDR3 DNA reads TGTGCCAGCAGTTTCCAGGGGCACACTGAAGCTTTCTTT.

The chain is built from TRBV6-1 and TRBJ1-3, with TRBD1 as a possible D gene (5 bases). The CDR3 is 13 amino acids. Deletions cut 3 bases from V and 9 bases from J, with 12 bases between. Germline V gives CDR1 MNHNS, CDR2 SASEGT. The CDR3 region is CASSDRRGGTIYF. CDR3 bases: TGTGCCAGCAGTGACCGCCGCGGGGGCACCATATATTTT.

The V and J genes are TRBV18 and TRBJ2-7, with a possible D match to TRBD1 (6 bases). Trimming shortened V by 3 bases and J by 1 base, and 16 bases separated the two germline ends. This CDR3 comprises 16 residues. Germline-derived CDR1 and CDR2 are KGHSH and LQKENI. The CDR3 nucleotides read TGTGCCAGCTCACCGACCGACAGGAGAGTATCCTACGAGCAGTACTTC. This translates into CASSPTDRRVSYEQYF.

Comment on this clone: One junction end disagrees with the germline gene, perhaps due to a read error. This chain connects TRBV19 to TRBJ2-4, with D possibly being TRBD2 (5 bases). The CDR3 has 12 residues. Germline V lookup: CDR1 LNHDA, CDR2 SQIVND (reference sequence). CDR3 region: CASRGRVDIQYF. The CDR3 coding sequence is TGTGCAAGTAGAGGGCGGGTGGACATTCAGTACTTC.

The rearrangement links TRBV10-2 to TRBJ2-7; 8 bases line up with TRBD1. The CDR3 extends over 14 amino acids. The V and J ends lost 6 bases and 5 bases, in that order; junction bases with no gene match: 9. Germline V CDR1 and CDR2: WSHSY, SAAADI. CDR3 sequence reads: CASRPGTGGNEQYF. CDR3 in DNA: TGCGCCAGCAGACCCGGGACAGGAGGCAACGAGCAGTACTTC.

Concerning this clone itself: One end of the junction fails to match germline, which may point to a read error. Other DNA sequences of this sample code for an identical CDR3. This chain uses TRBV18 with TRBJ1-3; no firm D call. CDR3 length equals 13 residues. CDR1 is KGHSH and CDR2 is LQKENI in the germline V gene. The CDR3 protein is CASSLAAGNTIYF. CDR3 sequence (DNA): TGTGCCAGCTCACTCGCGGCTGGGAACACCATATATTTT.

This chain connects TRBV4-1 to TRBJ2-7; tentative D call: TRBD1 (6 bases). V gave up 0 bases and J gave up 3 bases, with 9 bases separating them. The CDR3 is made up of 14 amino acids. Germline V lookup: CDR1 MGHRA, CDR2 YSYEKL. The CDR3 here is CASSQDGDNYEQYF. In DNA, the CDR3 is TGCGCCAGCAGCCAAGATGGGGACAACTACGAGCAGTACTTC.

This chain uses TRBV25-1 with TRBJ1-6; possible D gene TRBD1, 5 bases. The CDR3 covers 16 residues. Trimming stripped 3 bases from V and 7 bases from J, with 16 bases between. Germline CDR1 MGHDK, CDR2 SYGVNS. CDR3 region: CASSERLGGDNSPLHF. The CDR3 bases are TGTGCCAGCAGTGAGAGGTTGGGAGGGGACAATTCACCCCTCCACTTT. The full variable domain, in which reference TRBV25-1 and TRBJ1-6 provide the parts outside the CDR3, is EADIYQTPRYLVIGTGKKITLECSQTMGHDKMYWYQQDPGMELHLIHYSYGVNSTEKGDLSSESTVSRIRTEHFPLTLESARPSHTSQYLCASSERLGGDNSPLHFGNGTRLTVT.

The chain combines TRBV19 with TRBJ2-1, with D tentatively TRBD1 (5 bases). The germline V gene has CDR1 LNHDA and CDR2 SQIVND (reference sequence). This CDR3 region has 16 residues. The V and J ends lost 6 bases and 0 bases respectively, with 15 bases between them. The CDR3: CASSNRNPSSYNEQFF. As DNA, the CDR3 is TGTGCCAGTAGCAACAGGAACCCGAGCTCCTACAATGAGCAGTTCTTC.

This clone has just a few counts. The V call is TRBV2, the J call TRBJ1-1; D not resolved. Germline V gene data show CDR1 as SNHLY and CDR2 as FYNNEI. The V and J ends lost 7 bases and 2 bases respectively, with 11 bases between them. This CDR3 has 13 amino acids. Written as DNA, the CDR3 is TGTGCCAGCAACGTAAAGGGAAACACTGAAGCTTTCTTT. It is translated as CASNVKGNTEAFF. Filled out from reference TRBV2 and TRBJ1-1, the complete variable domain reads EPEVTQTPSHQVTQMGQEVILRCVPISNHLYFYWYRQILGQKVEFLVSFYNNEISEKSEIFDDQFSVERPDGSNFTLKIRSTKLEDSAMYFCASNVKGNTEAFFGQGTRLTVV.

V gene TRBV7-8 combines with J gene TRBJ2-7, with D uncertain. Germline CDR1 reads SGHVS; CDR2 reads FQNEAQ. The CDR3 has 13 amino acids. V shed 2 bases and J shed 0 bases, with 5 bases lying between them. The chain's CDR3 is CASSLLRSYEQYF. As DNA, the CDR3 is TGTGCCAGCAGCTTATTGCGCTCCTACGAGCAGTACTTC.

The sample holds one count of this clone. The chain uses TRBV30 and TRBJ1-5; D is uncertain. This CDR3 has 14 amino acids. V lost 3 bases to trimming and J lost 6 bases, with 15 bases between them. In germline, CDR1 is GTSNPN, CDR2 SVGIG (reference sequence). CDR3 nucleotides: TGTGCCTGGAGCGTCGTCAGTGGATCTCAGCCCCAGCATTTT. The encoded protein is CAWSVVSGSQPQHF. Complete variable domain (other parts from reference TRBV30 and TRBJ1-5): SQTIHQWPATLVQPVGSPLSLECTVEGTSNPNLYWYRQAAGRGLQLLFYSVGIGQISSEVPQNLSASRPQDRQFILSSKKLLLSDSGFYLCAWSVVSGSQPQHFGDGTRLSIL.

This clone was counted once. V usage is TRBV28 and J usage is TRBJ2-4, with TRBD2 identical over 8 bases. CDR1 and CDR2 from the germline V gene are MDHEN and SYDVKM. This CDR3 spans 12 amino acids. V dropped 5 bases and J dropped 15; count of bases not matched to a gene: 9. CDR3 DNA sequence: TGTGCCAGCAGTCTTATAGCGGGAAGGGCGTACTTC. Translating gives CASSLIAGRAYF.